This entry lists 23 T cell receptor beta chains sequenced from one sample in a study of cytomegalovirus exposure and HLA in healthy donors (dated by TCRdb to about 2017). The library relied on the immunoSEQ multiplex PCR assay. For the multiplex PCR, a mixture combining 60 forward primers for TCR Vbeta segments and 13 reverse primers for TCR Jbeta segments was used. TCRdb limited this immuneACCESS table to in-frame rearrangements with V and J called. A share of clones is missing; checked studies link under half to unresolved V genes, and the rest is unexplained. The sample yields tens of thousands of clones; about 60% were counted once. 12% of the sample rests with the top ten. Material for sequencing was PBMCs. The receptor source for this set is a man in his fifties or sixties in good health and CMV-seropositive.

The rearrangement uses TRBV30 and TRBJ1-2; 8 bases align to TRBD1. After removal of 5 bases from V and 7 bases from J, the junction contained 12 bases not matched to a gene. Germline CDR1 reads GTSNPN; CDR2 reads SVGIG (reference sequence). CDR3 length: 14 residues. DNA of the CDR3: TGTGCCTGGGGCCCGACAGGGGCCCCCTCTGGCTACACCTTC. It encodes CAWGPTGAPSGYTF.

The CDR3, as DNA: TGTGCCAGCAGCAAACAGGGGGCGTATGGCTACACCTTC. This gives the protein CASSKQGAYGYTF. V and J are TRBV9 and TRBJ1-2; 9 bases map to TRBD1. The V and J ends lost 4 bases and 5 bases, in that order; junction bases with no gene match: 3. The CDR3 is made up of 13 amino acids. Germline CDR1 and CDR2: SGDLS and YYNGEE.

The chain links TRBV28 to TRBJ2-7; weak D call: TRBD2 (6 bases). The germline CDR1 and CDR2 sequences are MDHEN and SYDVKM. V lost 10 bases and J lost 5, with 30 bases in between. The CDR3 is 17 residues long. The CDR3 is CATESGPAGLLINEQYF. The CDR3 coding sequence is TGTGCCACCGAATCGGGTCCTGCGGGACTGCTGATTAACGAGCAGTACTTC.

V gene TRBV4-1 combines with J gene TRBJ1-2; D is perhaps TRBD1 (5 bases). This CDR3 spans 15 amino acids. CDR1 MGHRA and CDR2 YSYEKL come from the germline V gene. The V end was cut by 4 bases, the J end by 4 bases, with 16 bases between. The CDR3 is CASSPERGELYGYTF. DNA for the CDR3: TGCGCCAGCAGCCCCGAACGGGGGGAACTCTATGGCTACACCTTC.

V is TRBV18 and J is TRBJ1-1, with D hard to call. Trimming pared 1 base from V and 6 bases from J, leaving 9 bases between. Germline V gives CDR1 KGHSH, CDR2 LQKENI. The CDR3 runs to 13 residues. The DNA of the CDR3 is TGTGCCAGCTCACCACGGGGAGAGGCTGAAGCTTTCTTT. It encodes CASSPRGEAEAFF.

This clone has just a few counts. Germline and junction disagree at one end, which may indicate a read error. This chain joins TRBV7-9 and TRBJ2-3; 9 bases line up with TRBD1. This CDR3 has 12 residues. Germline CDR1 reads SEHNR; CDR2 reads FQNEAQ (reference sequence). Here the CDR3 reads CSSSRQGETQYF. For the CDR3, the DNA is TGTTCCAGCTCGAGACAGGGGGAGACGCAGTATTTT.

As DNA, the CDR3 is TGTGCCAGCAGTCTCCTCTACGAGCAGTACTTC. Protein: CASSLLYEQYF. This chain connects TRBV27 to TRBJ2-7, with D uncertain. The CDR3 has 11 amino acids. V lost 5 bases to trimming and J lost 3 bases, with 5 bases between them. Germline V gene data show CDR1 as MNHEY and CDR2 as SMNVEV (reference sequence).

V gene TRBV7-9 combines with J gene TRBJ2-3; 7 positions match TRBD1. The germline CDR1 and CDR2 sequences are SEHNR and FQNEAQ (reference sequence). Trimming at V came to 8 bases and at J to 2 bases, leaving 1 base not matched to a gene. The CDR3 covers 12 residues. The CDR3 is CASGTATDTQYF. CDR3 in DNA: TGTGCCAGCGGGACAGCCACAGATACGCAGTATTTT.

This sequence joins TRBV7-9 and TRBJ2-1, with TRBD2 matching over 8 bases. The CDR3 consists of 15 residues. Germline loops: CDR1 SEHNR, CDR2 FQNEAQ (reference sequence). With V trimmed by 3 bases and J by 0 bases, 1 base remained unmatched. CDR3 bases: TGTGCCAGCAGCTTCAGCGGGAGCTCCTACAATGAGCAGTTCTTC. It specifies CASSFSGSSYNEQFF.

This clone was counted only a few times. The chain carries TRBV27 and TRBJ2-5, with 8 bases fitting TRBD1. CDR3 length equals 14 residues. The germline V gene has CDR1 MNHEY and CDR2 SMNVEV (reference sequence). V dropped 6 bases and J dropped 5; count of bases not matched to a gene: 8. The CDR3 reads CASRETGDWETQYF. The DNA of the CDR3 is TGTGCCAGCAGAGAGACAGGGGATTGGGAGACCCAGTACTTC.

The genes are TRBV7-9 and TRBJ2-1; D call uncertain. The length of the CDR3 is 16 residues. Trimming removed 2 bases from V and 2 bases from J, with 13 bases in between. Germline CDR1 is SEHNR and CDR2 is FQNEAQ (reference sequence). CDR3 in amino acids: CASSLKSRGTYNEQFF. In DNA, the CDR3 is TGTGCCAGCAGCTTAAAGTCTCGCGGCACCTACAATGAGCAGTTCTTC.

This clone was recorded once. V is TRBV5-1 and J is TRBJ2-1, with a tentative D call TRBD1 (6 bases). Trimming cost V 0 bases and J 3 bases, with 10 bases left between them. Germline V gene data show CDR1 as SGHRS and CDR2 as YFSETQ. CDR3 length: 15 residues. CDR3 sequence: CASSLARTVYNEQFF. The CDR3 bases are TGCGCCAGCAGCTTGGCCAGGACAGTCTACAATGAGCAGTTCTTC. Combining the CDR3 with reference TRBV5-1 and TRBJ2-1 gives the whole variable domain KAGVTQTPRYLIKTRGQQVTLSCSPISGHRSVSWYQQTPGQGLQFLFEYFSETQRNKGNFPGRFSGRQFSNSRSEMNVSTLELGDSALYLCASSLARTVYNEQFFGPGTRLTVL.

V is TRBV11-2 and J is TRBJ2-3, with D hard to call. V was pared by 5 bases and J by 1 base, with 13 bases between. The CDR3 consists of 15 residues. The V gene's germline CDR1 is SGHAT and CDR2 FQNNGV. In nucleotides, the CDR3 is TGTGCCAGCAGCGTGAGATATACCCGCACAGATACGCAGTATTTT. Its translation: CASSVRYTRTDTQYF.

Comment on this clone: The sample contains more than one DNA sequence encoding this CDR3. V usage is TRBV5-6 and J usage is TRBJ2-5, with TRBD2 matching over 11 bases. Germline assignment: CDR1 SGHDT and CDR2 YYEEEE. V lost 2 bases and J lost 5; bases outside the gene matches: 5. The CDR3 extends over 15 amino acids. CDR3 loop: CASSFRLAGRETQYF. In DNA, the CDR3 is TGTGCCAGCAGCTTCCGACTAGCGGGAAGGGAGACCCAGTACTTC.

The chain links TRBV18 to TRBJ2-3; the D is unclear. Germline CDR1 KGHSH, CDR2 LQKENI. The CDR3 loop spans 13 amino acids. V was clipped by 4 bases and J by 3 bases, with 8 bases between them. The CDR3 DNA follows: TGTGCCAGCTCACTTGTCGTGACAGATACGCAGTATTTT. Its translation: CASSLVVTDTQYF.

This clone was counted once. The chain has TRBV4-1 and TRBJ2-5; 9 nucleotides align to TRBD1. The germline CDR1 and CDR2 sequences are MGHRA and YSYEKL. CDR3 size: 14 residues. Trimming removed 4 bases from V and 2 bases from J; junction bases left unmatched: 2. CDR3 sequence (DNA): TGCGCCAGCAGCCTTGGGACAGGGCAAGAGACCCAGTACTTC. Residues: CASSLGTGQETQYF.

The genes are TRBV30 and TRBJ2-7, with no clear D. The CDR3 is 12 residues long. Germline values: CDR1 GTSNPN, CDR2 SVGIG (reference sequence). Trimming stripped 3 bases from V and 3 bases from J, with 9 bases between. DNA of the CDR3: TGTGCCTGGAGCCTTCCCTACTACGAGCAGTACTTC. It encodes CAWSLPYYEQYF. The whole variable domain, filled in from reference TRBV30 and TRBJ2-7, reads SQTIHQWPATLVQPVGSPLSLECTVEGTSNPNLYWYRQAAGRGLQLLFYSVGIGQISSEVPQNLSASRPQDRQFILSSKKLLLSDSGFYLCAWSLPYYEQYFGPGTRLTVT.

The J gene is TRBJ2-2, the V gene TRBV19; 8 bases align to TRBD2. The CDR3 extends over 15 amino acids. The V gene end was trimmed by 5 bases and the J gene end by 5 bases; junction bases not matched to a gene: 7. CDR1 is LNHDA and CDR2 is SQIVND in the germline V gene (reference sequence). CDR3 protein: CASSSGTRDTGELFF. The CDR3 DNA is TGTGCCAGTAGTTCCGGGACTAGGGATACCGGGGAGCTGTTTTTT. The full variable domain, rest sourced from reference TRBV19 and TRBJ2-2, is DGGITQSPKYLFRKEGQNVTLSCEQNLNHDAMYWYRQDPGQGLRLIYYSQIVNDFQKGDIAEGYSVSREKKESFPLTVTSAQKNPTAFYLCASSSGTRDTGELFFGEGSRLTVL.

The V gene is TRBV9, the J gene TRBJ2-1, with 7 bases matching TRBD2. Germline CDR1 reads SGDLS; CDR2 reads YYNGEE. The CDR3 runs to 14 residues. V dropped 4 bases and J dropped 4; count of bases not matched to a gene: 5. The CDR3 is CASSPSGIYNEQFF. The CDR3 DNA reads as TGTGCCAGCAGCCCCAGCGGGATATACAATGAGCAGTTCTTC.

V and J are TRBV6-1 and TRBJ2-4, with 10 bases matching TRBD1. The germline CDR1 and CDR2 sequences are MNHNS and SASEGT. The length of the CDR3 is 14 residues. Trimming took 6 bases from V and 3 from J; bases not matched to a gene: 2. In nucleotides, the CDR3 is TGTGCCAGCAGAAGGACAGGGGGCAAAAACATTCAGTACTTC. Amino acids: CASRRTGGKNIQYF.

This clone has a handful of counts. V is TRBV7-9 and J is TRBJ2-7; 12 bases line up with TRBD2. The germline gives CDR1 SEHNR, CDR2 FQNEAQ (reference sequence). V was pared by 5 bases and J by 2 bases, with 4 bases of the junction left unmatched. This CDR3 has 15 residues. CDR3 loop: CASSARTSGAYEQYF. The CDR3 DNA reads TGTGCCAGCAGCGCCCGGACTAGCGGGGCCTACGAGCAGTACTTC.

The rearrangement uses TRBV27 and TRBJ2-3, with D perhaps matching TRBD2 (7 bases). Germline assignment: CDR1 MNHEY and CDR2 SMNVEV (reference sequence). CDR3 size: 15 residues. Trimming shortened V by 4 bases and J by 2 bases, and 13 bases separated the two germline ends. The CDR3 DNA follows: TGTGCCAGCAGTTGGGGGCTAGCGGACACAGATACGCAGTATTTT. It yields the protein CASSWGLADTDTQYF.

The chain employs TRBV27 and TRBJ2-1, with TRBD2 matching 8 bases. Per germline, CDR1 MNHEY and CDR2 SMNVEV (reference sequence). The CDR3 spans 15 residues. With V trimmed by 5 bases and J by 0 bases, 3 bases remained unmatched. The CDR3 nucleotides read TGTGCCAGCAGTCCCGGGACTAGCTCCTACAATGAGCAGTTCTTC. Translated: CASSPGTSSYNEQFF.